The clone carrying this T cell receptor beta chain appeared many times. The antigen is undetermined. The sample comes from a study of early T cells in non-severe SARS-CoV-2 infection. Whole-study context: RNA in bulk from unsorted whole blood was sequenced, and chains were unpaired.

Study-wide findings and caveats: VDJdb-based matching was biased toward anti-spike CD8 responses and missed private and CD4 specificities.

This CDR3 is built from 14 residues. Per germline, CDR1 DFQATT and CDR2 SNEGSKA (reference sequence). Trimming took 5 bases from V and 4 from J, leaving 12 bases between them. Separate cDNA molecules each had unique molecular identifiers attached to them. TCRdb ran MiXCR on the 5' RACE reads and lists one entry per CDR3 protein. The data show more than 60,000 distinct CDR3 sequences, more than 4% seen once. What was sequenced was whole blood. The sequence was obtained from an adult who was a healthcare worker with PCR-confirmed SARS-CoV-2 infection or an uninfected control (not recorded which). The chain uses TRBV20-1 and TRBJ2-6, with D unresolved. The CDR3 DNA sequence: TGCAGTGCTCATAATCCGGTGGGGGCCAACGTCCTGACTTTC. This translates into CSAHNPVGANVLTF.